This T cell receptor beta chain is drawn from a study of blood T cells in healthy people across ages. V lost 0 bases, J lost 2 bases, and 6 bases stayed unmatched. The germline V gene encodes CDR1 SGHRS and CDR2 YFSETQ. The CDR3 loop spans 17 amino acids. Combining a sample-barcoded 5' primer with a J-beta primer mix, a second PCR ran for 7 to 11 cycles. TCRdb used MiXCR to reprocess the 5' RACE reads, holding one entry per CDR3 protein. The sample consists of hundreds of thousands of distinct CDR3 sequences, about 25% of them appearing once. Drawing of peripheral blood yielded 7.5 to 10 milliliters from each donor. These same records also appear under a second study, on T cells of mothers and their children.

The V and J genes are TRBV5-1 and TRBJ2-1; 9 bases align to TRBD2. This sequence originates from a boy aged 5-17 years in good health. The sequencing sample was made of blood. Here the CDR3 DNA reads TGCGCCAGCAGCTTGGATAGGGCTAGCGGGGCCTACAATGAGCAGTTCTTC. It encodes CASSLDRASGAYNEQFF.